This T cell receptor (beta chain) was documented in a study of Ad26.COV2.S vaccination and SARS-CoV-2 variants. Overall study context: Donor allocation was to the COV1001 Ad26.COV2.S trial arm. Intramuscular Ad26.COV2.S doses were given once or twice, 56 days apart.

The germline CDR1 and CDR2 sequences are KGHDR and SFDVKD. The CDR3 totals 15 residues. V shed 4 bases, J shed 1 base, and the junction held 1 base outside the gene matches. Data came from immunoSEQ multiplex PCR; TCRdb stores just in-frame clones and leaves some out. The table includes some 340,000 clones, about 82% detected once. On this clone itself: Its antigen remains unidentified.

Treatment defined: around 19 received Ad26.COV2.S at low or high dose, single or two shots; 5 received placebo; per-sample allocation not given. Collection of samples fell on day 63 after the first vaccine or placebo injection. Study findings and constraints: Higher spike-specific TCR breadth was found in vaccine recipients than in placebo recipients. Marked by substantial breadth, spike-specific CD8+ and CD4+ T cell responses were reportedly seen after vaccination.

Source: peripheral blood, taken in a trial of Ad26.COV2.S vaccine versus placebo. This sequence joins TRBV24-1 and TRBJ2-2, with 8 bases lining up with TRBD2. This receptor was identified in a person aged 18-60 years who received the Ad26.COV2.S COVID-19 vaccine or a placebo. CDR3: CATSEAGGNTGELFF. The CDR3 region has the DNA TGTGCCACCAGTGAGGCGGGGGGGAACACCGGGGAGCTGTTTTTT.